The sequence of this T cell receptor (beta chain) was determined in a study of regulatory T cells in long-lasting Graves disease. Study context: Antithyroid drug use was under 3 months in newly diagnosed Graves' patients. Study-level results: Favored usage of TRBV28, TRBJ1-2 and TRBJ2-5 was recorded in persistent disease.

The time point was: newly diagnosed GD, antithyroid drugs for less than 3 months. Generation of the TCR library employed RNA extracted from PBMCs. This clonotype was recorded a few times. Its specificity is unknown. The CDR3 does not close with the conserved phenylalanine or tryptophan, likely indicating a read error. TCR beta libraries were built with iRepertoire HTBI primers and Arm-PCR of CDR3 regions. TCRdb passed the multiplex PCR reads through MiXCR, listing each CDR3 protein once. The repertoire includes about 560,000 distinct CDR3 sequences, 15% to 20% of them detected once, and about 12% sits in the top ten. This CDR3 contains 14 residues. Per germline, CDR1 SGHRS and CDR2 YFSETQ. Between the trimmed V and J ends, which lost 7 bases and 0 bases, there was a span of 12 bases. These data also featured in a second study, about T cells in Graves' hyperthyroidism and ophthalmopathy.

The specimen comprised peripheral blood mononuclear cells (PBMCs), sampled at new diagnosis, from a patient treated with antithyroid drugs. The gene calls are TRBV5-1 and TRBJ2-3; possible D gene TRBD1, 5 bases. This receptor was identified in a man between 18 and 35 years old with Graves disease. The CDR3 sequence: CASCNRLSTDTQYL. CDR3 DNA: TGCGCCAGCTGCAACAGGCTTAGCACAGATACGCAGTATCTT.